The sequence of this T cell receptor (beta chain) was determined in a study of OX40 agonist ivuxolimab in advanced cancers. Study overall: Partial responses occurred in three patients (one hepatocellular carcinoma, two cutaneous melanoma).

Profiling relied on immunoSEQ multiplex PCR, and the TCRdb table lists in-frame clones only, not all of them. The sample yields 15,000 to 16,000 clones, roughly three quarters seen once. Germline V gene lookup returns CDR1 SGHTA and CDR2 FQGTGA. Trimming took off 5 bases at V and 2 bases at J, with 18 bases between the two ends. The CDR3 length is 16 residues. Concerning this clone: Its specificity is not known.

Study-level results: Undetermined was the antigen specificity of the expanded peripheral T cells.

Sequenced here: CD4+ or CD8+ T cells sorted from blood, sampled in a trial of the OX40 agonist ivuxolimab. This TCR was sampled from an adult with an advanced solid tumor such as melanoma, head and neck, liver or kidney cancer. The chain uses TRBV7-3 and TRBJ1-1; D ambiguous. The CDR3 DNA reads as TGTGCCAGCAGCCCTCACAGCGATACCACAAACACTGAAGCTTTCTTT. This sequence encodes CASSPHSDTTNTEAFF.